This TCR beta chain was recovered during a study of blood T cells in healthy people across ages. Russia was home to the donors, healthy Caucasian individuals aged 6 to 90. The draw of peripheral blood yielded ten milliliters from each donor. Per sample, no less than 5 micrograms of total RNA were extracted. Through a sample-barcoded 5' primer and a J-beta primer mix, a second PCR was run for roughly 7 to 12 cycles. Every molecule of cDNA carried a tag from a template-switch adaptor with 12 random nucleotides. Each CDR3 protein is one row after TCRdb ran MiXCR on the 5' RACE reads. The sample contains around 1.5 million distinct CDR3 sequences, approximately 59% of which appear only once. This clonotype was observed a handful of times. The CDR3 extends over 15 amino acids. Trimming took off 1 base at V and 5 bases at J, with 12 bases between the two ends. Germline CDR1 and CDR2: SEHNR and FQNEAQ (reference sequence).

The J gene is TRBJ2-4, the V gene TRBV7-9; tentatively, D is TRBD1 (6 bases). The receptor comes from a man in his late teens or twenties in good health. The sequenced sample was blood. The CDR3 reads CASSLGQVGQNIQYF. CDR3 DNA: TGTGCCAGCAGCTTAGGACAGGTCGGACAAAACATTCAGTACTTC.